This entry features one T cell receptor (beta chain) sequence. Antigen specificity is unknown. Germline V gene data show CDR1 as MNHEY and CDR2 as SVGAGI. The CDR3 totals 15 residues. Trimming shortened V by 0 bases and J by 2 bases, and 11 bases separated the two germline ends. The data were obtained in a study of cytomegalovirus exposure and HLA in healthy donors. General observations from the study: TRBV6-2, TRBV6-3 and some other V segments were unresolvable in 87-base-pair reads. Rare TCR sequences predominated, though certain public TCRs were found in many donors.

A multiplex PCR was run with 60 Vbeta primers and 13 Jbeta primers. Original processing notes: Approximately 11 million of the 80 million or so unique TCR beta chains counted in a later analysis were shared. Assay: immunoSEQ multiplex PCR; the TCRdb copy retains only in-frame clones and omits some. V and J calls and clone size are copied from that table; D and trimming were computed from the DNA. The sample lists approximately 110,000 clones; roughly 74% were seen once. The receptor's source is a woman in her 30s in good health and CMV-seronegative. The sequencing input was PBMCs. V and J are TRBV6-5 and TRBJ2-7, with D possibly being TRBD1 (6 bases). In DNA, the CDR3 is TGTGCCAGCAGTTACTCTCACAGGGTAACCTACGAGCAGTACTTC. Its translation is CASSYSHRVTYEQYF.